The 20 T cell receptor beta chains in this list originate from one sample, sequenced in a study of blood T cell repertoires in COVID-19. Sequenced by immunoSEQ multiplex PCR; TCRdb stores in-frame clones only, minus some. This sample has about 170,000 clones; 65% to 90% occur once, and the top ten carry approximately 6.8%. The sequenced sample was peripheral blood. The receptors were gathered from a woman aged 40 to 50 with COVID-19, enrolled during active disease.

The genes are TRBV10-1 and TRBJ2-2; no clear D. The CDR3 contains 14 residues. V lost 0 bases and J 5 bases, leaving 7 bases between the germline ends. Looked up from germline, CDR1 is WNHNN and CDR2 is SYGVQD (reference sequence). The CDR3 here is CASSESQVTGELFF. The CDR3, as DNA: TGCGCCAGCAGTGAGTCCCAGGTGACCGGGGAGCTGTTTTTT.

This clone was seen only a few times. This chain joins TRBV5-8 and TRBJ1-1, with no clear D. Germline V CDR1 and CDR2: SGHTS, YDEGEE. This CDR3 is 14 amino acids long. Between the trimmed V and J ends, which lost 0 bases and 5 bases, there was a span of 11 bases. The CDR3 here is CASSLAPGWTEAFF. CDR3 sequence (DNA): TGTGCCAGCAGCTTGGCCCCGGGATGGACTGAAGCTTTCTTT.

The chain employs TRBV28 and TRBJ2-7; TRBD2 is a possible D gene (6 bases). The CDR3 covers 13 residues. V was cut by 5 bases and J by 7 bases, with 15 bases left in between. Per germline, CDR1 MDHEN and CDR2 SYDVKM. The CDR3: CASSLPSVREQYF. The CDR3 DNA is TGTGCCAGCAGTCTCCCTAGCGTAAGAGAGCAGTACTTC. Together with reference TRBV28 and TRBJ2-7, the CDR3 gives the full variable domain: DVKVTQSSRYLVKRTGEKVFLECVQDMDHENMFWYRQDPGLGLRLIYFSYDVKMKEKGDIPEGYSVSREKKERFSLILESASTNQTSMYLCASSLPSVREQYFGPGTRLTVT.

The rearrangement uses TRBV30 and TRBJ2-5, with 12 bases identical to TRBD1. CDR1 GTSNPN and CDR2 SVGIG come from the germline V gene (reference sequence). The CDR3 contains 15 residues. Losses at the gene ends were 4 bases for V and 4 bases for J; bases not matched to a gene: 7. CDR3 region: CAWMWGQGAAETQYF. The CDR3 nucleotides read TGTGCCTGGATGTGGGGACAGGGGGCGGCAGAGACCCAGTACTTC. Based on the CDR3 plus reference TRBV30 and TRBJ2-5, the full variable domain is SQTIHQWPATLVQPVGSPLSLECTVEGTSNPNLYWYRQAAGRGLQLLFYSVGIGQISSEVPQNLSASRPQDRQFILSSKKLLLSDSGFYLCAWMWGQGAAETQYFGPGTRLLVL.

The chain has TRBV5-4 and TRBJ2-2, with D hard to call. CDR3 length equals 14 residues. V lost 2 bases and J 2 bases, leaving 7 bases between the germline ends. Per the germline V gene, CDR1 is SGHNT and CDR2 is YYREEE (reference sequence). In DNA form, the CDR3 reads TGTGCCAGCAGCTTAAACAGAAACACCGGGGAGCTGTTTTTT. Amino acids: CASSLNRNTGELFF.

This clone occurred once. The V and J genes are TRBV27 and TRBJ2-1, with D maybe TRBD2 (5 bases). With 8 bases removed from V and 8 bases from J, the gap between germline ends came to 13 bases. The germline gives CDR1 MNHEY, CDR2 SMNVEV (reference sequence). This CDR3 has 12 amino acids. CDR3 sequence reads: CASRGLADEQFF. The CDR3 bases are TGTGCCAGCCGAGGACTGGCTGATGAGCAGTTCTTC.

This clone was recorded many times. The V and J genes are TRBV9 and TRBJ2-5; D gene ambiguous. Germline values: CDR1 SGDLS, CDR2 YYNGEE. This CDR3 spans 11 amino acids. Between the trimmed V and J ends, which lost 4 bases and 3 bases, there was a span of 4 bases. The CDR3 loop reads CASSSEETQYF. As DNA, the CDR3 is TGTGCCAGCAGCTCAGAAGAGACCCAGTACTTC.

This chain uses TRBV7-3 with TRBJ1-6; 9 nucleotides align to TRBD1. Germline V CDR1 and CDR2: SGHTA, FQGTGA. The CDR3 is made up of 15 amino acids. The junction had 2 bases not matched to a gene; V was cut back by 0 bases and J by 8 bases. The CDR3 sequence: CASSLTGDRDSPLHF. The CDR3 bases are TGTGCCAGCAGCTTAACCGGGGACAGGGATTCACCCCTCCACTTT.

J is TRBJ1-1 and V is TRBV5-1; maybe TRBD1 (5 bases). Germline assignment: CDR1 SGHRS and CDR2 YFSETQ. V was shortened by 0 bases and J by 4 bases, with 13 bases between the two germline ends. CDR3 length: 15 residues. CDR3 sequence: CASSLEGVEATEAFF. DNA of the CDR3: TGCGCCAGCAGCTTGGAAGGGGTAGAGGCCACTGAAGCTTTCTTT.

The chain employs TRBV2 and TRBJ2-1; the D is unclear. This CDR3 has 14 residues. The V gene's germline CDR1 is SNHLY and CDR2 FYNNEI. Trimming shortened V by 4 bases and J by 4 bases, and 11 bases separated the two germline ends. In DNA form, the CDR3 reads TGTGCCAGCAGTGTGAAGAGATCTTACAATGAGCAGTTCTTC. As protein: CASSVKRSYNEQFF.

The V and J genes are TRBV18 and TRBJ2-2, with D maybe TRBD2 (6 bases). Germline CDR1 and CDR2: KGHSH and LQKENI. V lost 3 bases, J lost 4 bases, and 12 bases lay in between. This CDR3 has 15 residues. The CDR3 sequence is CASSPRGLATGELFF. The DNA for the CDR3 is TGTGCCAGCTCACCGCGGGGTTTGGCCACCGGGGAGCTGTTTTTT.

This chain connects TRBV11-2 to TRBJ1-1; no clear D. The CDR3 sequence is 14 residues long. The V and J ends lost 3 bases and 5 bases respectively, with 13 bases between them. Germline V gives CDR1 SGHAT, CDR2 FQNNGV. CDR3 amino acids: CASSLSPRRTEAFF. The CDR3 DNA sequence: TGTGCCAGCAGCTTGTCCCCGCGGAGAACTGAAGCTTTCTTT.

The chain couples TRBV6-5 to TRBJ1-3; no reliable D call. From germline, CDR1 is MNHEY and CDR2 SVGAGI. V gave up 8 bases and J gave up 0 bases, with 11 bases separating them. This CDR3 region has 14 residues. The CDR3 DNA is TGTGCCAGCGGCATGCTTAACTCTGGAAACACCATATATTTT. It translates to CASGMLNSGNTIYF.

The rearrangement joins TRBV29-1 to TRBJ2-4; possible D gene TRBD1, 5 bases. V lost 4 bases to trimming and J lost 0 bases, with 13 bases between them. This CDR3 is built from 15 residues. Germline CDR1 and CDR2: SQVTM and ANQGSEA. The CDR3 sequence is CSVGGDSLAKNIQYF. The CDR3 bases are TGCAGCGTTGGGGGCGACAGTCTAGCCAAAAACATTCAGTACTTC.

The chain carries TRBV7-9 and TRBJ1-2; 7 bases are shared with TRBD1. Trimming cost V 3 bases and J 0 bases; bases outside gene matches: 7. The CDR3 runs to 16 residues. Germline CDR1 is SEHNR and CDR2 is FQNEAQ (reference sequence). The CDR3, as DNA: TGTGCCAGCAGCTTTGAGGGGGCGGTAGCTAACTATGGCTACACCTTC. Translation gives CASSFEGAVANYGYTF.

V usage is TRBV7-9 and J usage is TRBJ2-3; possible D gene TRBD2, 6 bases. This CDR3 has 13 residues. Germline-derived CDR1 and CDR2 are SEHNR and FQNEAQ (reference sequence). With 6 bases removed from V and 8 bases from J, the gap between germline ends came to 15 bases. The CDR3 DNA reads TGTGCCAGCAGGTCGGGAGTCTTCCTTACGCAGTATTTT. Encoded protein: CASRSGVFLTQYF.

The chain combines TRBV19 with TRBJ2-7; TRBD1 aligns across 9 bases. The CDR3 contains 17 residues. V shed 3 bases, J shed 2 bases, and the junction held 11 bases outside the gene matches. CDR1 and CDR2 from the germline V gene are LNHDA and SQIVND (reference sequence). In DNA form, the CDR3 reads TGTGCCAGTAGTATGCGGCGGGGACAGGGATTCCCCTACGAGCAGTACTTC. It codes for CASSMRRGQGFPYEQYF.

CDR3 loop: CASSLGLAHEQYF. The CDR3 nucleotides read TGTGCCAGCAGTCTGGGACTAGCGCACGAGCAGTACTTC. The chain joins TRBV12-3 or TRBV12-4 to TRBJ2-7, with 10 bases matching TRBD2. V was clipped by 5 bases and J by 5 bases; unmatched bases: 3. The CDR3 spans 13 residues.

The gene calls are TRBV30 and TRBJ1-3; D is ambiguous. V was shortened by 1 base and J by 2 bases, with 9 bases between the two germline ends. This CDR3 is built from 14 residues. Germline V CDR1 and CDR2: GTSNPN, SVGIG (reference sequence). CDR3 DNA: TGTGCCTGGAGTGGAAATACTGCTGGAAACACCATATATTTT. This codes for CAWSGNTAGNTIYF.

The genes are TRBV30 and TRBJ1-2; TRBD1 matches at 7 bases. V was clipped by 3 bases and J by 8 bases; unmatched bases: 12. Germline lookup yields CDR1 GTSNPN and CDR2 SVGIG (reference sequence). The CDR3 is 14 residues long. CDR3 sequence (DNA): TGTGCCTGGAGCAATAACAGGGGACAGCGGGGCTACACCTTC. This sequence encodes CAWSNNRGQRGYTF.